The present entry profiles one T cell receptor beta chain with its context. Its antigen remains unknown. Relative to the germline gene, one junction end is altered; a read error may explain this. These data come from a study of shared clonotypes between healthy human individuals. Turning to the study itself: Donor ages ranged 18 to 49 years: a couple of women, a few men. Study-wide results and limits: When naive CD4 clonotypes were compared across several donors, 5% to 5.5% were shared.

The test was conducted at deep level. Data came from immunoSEQ multiplex PCR; TCRdb stores just in-frame clones and leaves some out. The sample includes 2 million to 2.5 million clones, approximately 94% of them seen just once. In germline, CDR1 is SGHTS, CDR2 YDEGEE. The CDR3 contains 17 residues. Naive CD8 cells lacked CD45RO, underwent positive selection for CCR7 and left out terminally differentiated effector memory CD45RA+ cells. The sample consisted of naive CD8+ T cells from PBMCs. The chain links TRBV5-8 to TRBJ2-7; maybe TRBD1 (7 bases). The receptor comes from a man between 18 and 35 years old in good health. Some clones in this sample may be carry-over from other donors' samples. CDR3 loop: CATIDRAGSPRRGVGDF. Written as DNA, the CDR3 is TGTGCCACTATCGACAGGGCGGGGAGTCCCCGTCGTGGGGTTGGGGACTTC.